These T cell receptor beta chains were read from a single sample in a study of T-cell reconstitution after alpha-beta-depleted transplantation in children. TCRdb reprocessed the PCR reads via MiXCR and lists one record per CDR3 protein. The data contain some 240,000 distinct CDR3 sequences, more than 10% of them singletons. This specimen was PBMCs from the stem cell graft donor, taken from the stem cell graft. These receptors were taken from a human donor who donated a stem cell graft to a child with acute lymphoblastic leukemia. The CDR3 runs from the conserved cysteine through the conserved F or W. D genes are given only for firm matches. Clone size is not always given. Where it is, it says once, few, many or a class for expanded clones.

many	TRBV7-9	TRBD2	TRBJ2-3	TGTGCCAGCAGCCCGAGGTCACGTCTAGCGGGGACGCAGTATTTT	CASSPRSRLAGTQYF
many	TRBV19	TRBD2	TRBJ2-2	TGTGCCAGTAGACGGCTAGCGGAAGACACCGGGGAGCTGTTTTTT	CASRRLAEDTGELFF
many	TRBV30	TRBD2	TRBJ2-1	TGTGCCTGGAGCCCGACTAGCGGTGAGCAGTTCTTC	CAWSPTSGEQFF
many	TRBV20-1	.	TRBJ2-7	TGCAGTGCTAAGGGGTTAATCCACAATAGCGACGAGCAGTACTTC	CSAKGLIHNSDEQYF
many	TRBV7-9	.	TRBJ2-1	TGTGCCAGCACCTCGGGACTCCTCCCTTACAATGAGCAGTTCTTC	CASTSGLLPYNEQFF
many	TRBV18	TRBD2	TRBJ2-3	TGTGCCAGCTCACCAGTCGCTCTAGCGGGAGCTAGCGTAGATACGCAGTATTTT	CASSPVALAGASVDTQYF
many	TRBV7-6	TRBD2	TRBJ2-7	TGTGCCAGCAGCTTAGGGGGGGGAATCGCCGAGCAGTACTTC	CASSLGGGIAEQYF
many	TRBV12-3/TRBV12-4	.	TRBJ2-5	TGTGCCAGCTCCCTCCCAAGATCAGAGACCCAGTACTTC	CASSLPRSETQYF
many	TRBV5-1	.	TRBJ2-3	TGCGCCAGCAGCTTGCCCCTTTTGGGGAGCAGCACAGATACGCAGTATTTT	CASSLPLLGSSTDTQYF
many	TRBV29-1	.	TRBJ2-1	TGCAGCGTTCTAGGGGACAATGAGCAGTTCTTC	CSVLGDNEQFF
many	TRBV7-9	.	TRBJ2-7	TGTGCCAGCAGCTTAGCCCTCTCTCGGGGTGGCTCGTCCGAGCAGTACTTC	CASSLALSRGGSSEQYF
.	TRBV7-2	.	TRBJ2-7	TGTGCCAGCAGCCTACACCGACTCTACGAGCAGTACTTC	CASSLHRLYEQYF
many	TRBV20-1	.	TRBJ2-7	TGCAGTGCTAGAGAATTATCCTACGAGCAGTACTTC	CSARELSYEQYF
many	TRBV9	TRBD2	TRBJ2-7	TGTGCCAGCAGCGTGGATACCGGGACTAGCGCGACCTACGAGCAGTACTTC	CASSVDTGTSATYEQYF
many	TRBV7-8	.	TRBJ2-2	TGTGCCAGCAGCTTAGGACTAGTGGAGACCGGGGAGCTGTTTTTT	CASSLGLVETGELFF
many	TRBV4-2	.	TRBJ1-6	TGTGCCAGCAAGGAGAGGGAATCCTATAATTCACCCCTCCACTTT	CASKERESYNSPLHF
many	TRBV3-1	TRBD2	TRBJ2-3	TGTGCCAGCAGCCAAGATTCCCCGGGGGGAGATACGCAGTATTTT	CASSQDSPGGDTQYF
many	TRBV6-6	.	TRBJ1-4	TGTGCCAGCCTTGATCCGACCGAAAAACTGTTTTTT	CASLDPTEKLFF
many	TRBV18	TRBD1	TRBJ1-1	TGTGCCAGCTCACCGGGACAGGGGCTAAACACTGAAGCTTTCTTT	CASSPGQGLNTEAFF
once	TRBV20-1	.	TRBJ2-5	TGCAGTGCTTCCGCGGACAGCGACCAAGAGACCCAGTACTTC	CSASADSDQETQYF
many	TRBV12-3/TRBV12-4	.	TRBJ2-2	TGTGCCAGCAGTGTTCATTTCAGGCCCTTTGACGGGGAGCTGTTTTTT	CASSVHFRPFDGELFF
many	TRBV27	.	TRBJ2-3	TGTGCCAGCAGTTTACGGCTTTACACAGATACGCAGTATTTT	CASSLRLYTDTQYF
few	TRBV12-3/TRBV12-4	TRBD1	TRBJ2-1	TGTGCCAGCAGTTTACCCGGGACAGGGGGCTACAATGAGCAGTTCTTC	CASSLPGTGGYNEQFF
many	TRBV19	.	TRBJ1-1	TGTGCCAGTAGTATAGTTAGGCTCTCGGGGAACACTGAAGCTTTCTTT	CASSIVRLSGNTEAFF
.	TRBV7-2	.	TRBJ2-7	TGTGCCACTAAGAGGGAGGACAGCCCAACCTACGAGCAGTACTTC	CATKREDSPTYEQYF
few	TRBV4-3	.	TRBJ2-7	TGCGCCAGCAGCCTCGAGGACGGGACGAAGACCGAGCAGTACTTC	CASSLEDGTKTEQYF
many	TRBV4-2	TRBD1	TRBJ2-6	TGTGCCAGCAGCCAAGTTGGAGGGGCAACAGGGGGCTCTGGGGCCAACGTCCTGACTTTC	CASSQVGGATGGSGANVLTF
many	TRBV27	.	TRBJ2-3	TGTGCCAGCAGTAATGCGTGGGATACGCAGTATTTT	CASSNAWDTQYF
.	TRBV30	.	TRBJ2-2	TGTGCCTGGAGTTACGGCACCGGGGAGCTGTTTTTT	CAWSYGTGELFF
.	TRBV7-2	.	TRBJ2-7	TGTGCCAGCAGCCCGGTCCGCGGCGGGGGCTTCTACGAGCAGTACTTC	CASSPVRGGGFYEQYF
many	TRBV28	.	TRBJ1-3	TGTGCCAGCAGTTTAAGGGACACCCGAGGATACTCTGGAAACACCATATATTTT	CASSLRDTRGYSGNTIYF
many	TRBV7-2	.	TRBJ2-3	TGTGCCAGCAGCCCACTATCTGAGGGTAGGCAGTATTTT	CASSPLSEGRQYF
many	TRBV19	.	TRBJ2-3	TGTGCCAGTACCCATCACGGGCAGTCCACAGATACGCAGTATTTT	CASTHHGQSTDTQYF
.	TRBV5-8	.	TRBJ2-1	TGTGCCAGCAGCTTTGCTGCGGGGCAGCAGTTCTTC	CASSFAAGQQFF
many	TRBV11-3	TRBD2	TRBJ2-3	TGTGCCAGCAGCTTACTTGGTACTAGCGGGGCTAGCACAGATACGCAGTATTTT	CASSLLGTSGASTDTQYF
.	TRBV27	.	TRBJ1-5	TGTGCCAGCAGTTTTTCTCCAGGTAAGCAGCCCCAGCATTTT	CASSFSPGKQPQHF